This TCR beta chain was sequenced during a study of CD8 T cells in Susac syndrome. From blood CD8+ and CD4+ T cells, the TCR beta chain was sequenced. Healthy donors acted as controls, with matching for age and sex. FACS was used to enrich TEMRA cells, whereas the CD8+ and CD4+ T cells were obtained by negative isolation. The authors reverse transcribed roughly 0.5 to 1 ug RNA with random hexamers. The immunoSEQ assay covered 54 Vbeta and 13 Jbeta segments for CDR3. TCRdb used MiXCR to reprocess the immunoSEQ multiplex PCR reads, holding one entry per CDR3 protein. The repertoire consists of 110,000 or so distinct CDR3 sequences, with 80% to 95% occurring once and the leading ten covering around 0.14%. Material for sequencing was CD4+ T cells from PBMCs. The sequence was obtained from a human donor in good health.

CDR3 DNA sequence: TGTGCCAGCAGTCGGGACTTCCTGGGGGAGCAGTACTTC. It specifies CASSRDFLGEQYF. The V gene is TRBV6-4, the J gene TRBJ2-7; D is possibly TRBD2 (6 bases). Deletions cut 5 bases from V and 7 bases from J, with 15 bases between. The CDR3 extends over 13 amino acids. CDR1 and CDR2 (germline): MRHNA, SNTAGT.